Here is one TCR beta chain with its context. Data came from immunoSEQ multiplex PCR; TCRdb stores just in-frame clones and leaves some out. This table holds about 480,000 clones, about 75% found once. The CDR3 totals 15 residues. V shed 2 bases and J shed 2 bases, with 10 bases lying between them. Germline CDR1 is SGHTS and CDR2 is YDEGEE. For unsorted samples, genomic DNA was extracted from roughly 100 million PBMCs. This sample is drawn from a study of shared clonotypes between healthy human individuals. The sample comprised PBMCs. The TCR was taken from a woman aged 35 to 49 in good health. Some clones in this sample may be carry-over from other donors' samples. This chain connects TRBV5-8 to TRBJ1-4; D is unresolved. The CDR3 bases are TGTGCCAGCAGCTTAGGGATGAGCACTAATGAAAAACTGTTTTTT. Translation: CASSLGMSTNEKLFF.